This T cell receptor beta chain was retrieved from a study of T-cell memory formation after mild COVID-19. Study context: Clusters were largely donor specific. The study's findings and limits: Some clones that responded turned up in pre-infection memory, which suggests that cross-reactive memory joined in.

TCRdb recomputed calls from the 5' RACE reads with MiXCR, one row per CDR3 protein. Of more than 300,000 distinct CDR3 sequences in the sample, around 13% are singletons; the top ten hold 20% to 25%. This clonotype was picked up many times. The antigen is unknown. CDR3 length: 14 residues. The germline gives CDR1 SGHRS, CDR2 YFSETQ. V lost 1 base, J lost 2 bases, and 8 bases lay in between. The receptor was isolated from a man younger than 35 who had mild COVID-19 (a few samples of this study predate the infection). Cell type and time point are not known. Specimen: PBMCs or a T cell subset sorted from them (not recorded which). The chain links TRBV5-1 to TRBJ2-3; D is undetermined. DNA for the CDR3: TGCGCCAGCAGCTTGTCCGTCCCCACAGATACGCAGTATTTT. Protein sequence: CASSLSVPTDTQYF.